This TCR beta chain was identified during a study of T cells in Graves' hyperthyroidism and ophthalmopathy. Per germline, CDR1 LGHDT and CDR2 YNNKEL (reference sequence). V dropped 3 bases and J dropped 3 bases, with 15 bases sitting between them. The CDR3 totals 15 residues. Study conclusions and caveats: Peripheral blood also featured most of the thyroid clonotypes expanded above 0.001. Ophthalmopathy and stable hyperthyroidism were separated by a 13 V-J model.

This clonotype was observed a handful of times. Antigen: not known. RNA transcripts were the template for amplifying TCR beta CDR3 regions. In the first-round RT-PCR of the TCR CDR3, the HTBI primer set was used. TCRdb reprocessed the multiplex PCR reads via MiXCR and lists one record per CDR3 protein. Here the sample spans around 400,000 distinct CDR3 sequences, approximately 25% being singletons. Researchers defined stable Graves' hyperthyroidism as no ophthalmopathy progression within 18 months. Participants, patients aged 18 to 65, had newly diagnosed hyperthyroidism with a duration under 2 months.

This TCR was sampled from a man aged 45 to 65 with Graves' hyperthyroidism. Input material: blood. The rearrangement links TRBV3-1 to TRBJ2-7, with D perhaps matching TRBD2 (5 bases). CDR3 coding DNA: TGTGCCAGCAGCCAGAACCCTGAGCGGAACTACGAGCAGTACTTC. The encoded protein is CASSQNPERNYEQYF.